Listed here is a single T cell receptor (beta chain). This record comes from a study of blood T cell repertoires in COVID-19. About the study: Samples of COVID-19 (acute and convalescent) were obtained from the United States, Italy and Spain. T cells, B-cell-depleted T cells, or PBMCs supplied cDNA or gDNA.

Per the authors' pipeline: Amplification of reference gene primers was used by the study to estimate nucleated cell counts. Repertoires were generated with immunoSEQ multiplex PCR, while TCRdb's copy carries only in-frame clones and drops some. V and J calls and clone size are given by that table; D and trimming were obtained from the DNA. The repertoire holds fewer than 250,000 clones, with 75% to 90% as singletons. The CDR3 spans 16 residues. The V gene's germline CDR1 is SGHNT and CDR2 YYREEE (reference sequence). The V segment lost 4 bases and the J segment 3 bases; nucleotides outside the gene matches: 10.

Material for sequencing was peripheral blood. The source of this sequence is a woman in her thirties or forties with acute or convalescent COVID-19. This sequence joins TRBV5-4 and TRBJ2-1; 7 bases match TRBD2. The CDR3 DNA is TGTGCCAGCAGCCGCCAGGCTGGCGGGAGCTACAATGAGCAGTTCTTC. Its translation: CASSRQAGGSYNEQFF.